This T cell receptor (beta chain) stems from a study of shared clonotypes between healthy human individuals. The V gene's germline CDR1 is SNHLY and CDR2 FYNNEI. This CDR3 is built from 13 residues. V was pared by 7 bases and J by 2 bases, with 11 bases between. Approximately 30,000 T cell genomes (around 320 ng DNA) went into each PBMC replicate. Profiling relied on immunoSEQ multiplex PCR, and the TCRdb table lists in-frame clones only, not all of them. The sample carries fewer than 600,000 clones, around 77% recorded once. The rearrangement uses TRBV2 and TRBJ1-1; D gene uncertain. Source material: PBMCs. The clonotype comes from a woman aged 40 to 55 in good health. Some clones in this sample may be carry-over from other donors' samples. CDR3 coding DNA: TGTGCCAGCACTCTCGGACCCAACACTGAAGCTTTCTTT. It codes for CASTLGPNTEAFF. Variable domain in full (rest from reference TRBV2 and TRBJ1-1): EPEVTQTPSHQVTQMGQEVILRCVPISNHLYFYWYRQILGQKVEFLVSFYNNEISEKSEIFDDQFSVERPDGSNFTLKIRSTKLEDSAMYFCASTLGPNTEAFFGQGTRLTVV.